This T cell receptor beta chain was sequenced in a study of identical twins. This clonotype was picked up many times. TCRdb ran MiXCR on the 5' RACE reads and lists one entry per CDR3 protein. The sample lists about 530,000 distinct CDR3 sequences; around 22% were seen once. The same data also contributed to another study, on yellow fever vaccine responses in identical twins.

The receptor was derived from a woman aged 18-30 years in good health. The sample comprised CD4+ T cells sorted from blood.

Written as DNA, the CDR3 is TGTGCCACCAGCAGAGATCCCAGGGGGGGCCGATATAGCAATCAGCCCCAGCATTTT. It encodes CATSRDPRGGRYSNQPQHF. The V call is TRBV15, the J call TRBJ1-5; 7 bases match TRBD1. Germline trimming cut 0 bases from V and 0 bases from J; bases unmatched to any gene: 11. The CDR3 totals 19 residues. Germline V CDR1 and CDR2: LNHNV, YYDKDF (reference sequence).